Given below is one T cell receptor (beta chain) in context. Its antigen is currently unknown. V lost 8 bases, J lost 2 bases, and 9 bases stayed unmatched. The CDR3 runs to 15 residues. In germline, CDR1 is MNHNS, CDR2 SASEGT. The data were obtained in a study of response to subunit inactivated influenza vaccine. Study-level results: Authors suggested that a seasonal influenza vaccination recruits few new T cells each time.

A single record per CDR3 protein comes from TCRdb applying MiXCR to the RT-PCR reads. Of roughly 700,000 distinct CDR3 sequences listed, approximately 15% are singletons. The TCR sequence derives from a man in his fifties who received an inactivated influenza vaccine. The material sequenced was PBMCs from blood, taken 14 days before vaccination. The chain links TRBV6-1 to TRBJ2-7; 10 positions agree with TRBD1. This chain's CDR3 is CASRAGTGATYEQYF. Written as DNA, the CDR3 is TGTGCCAGCCGAGCAGGGACAGGGGCCACCTACGAGCAGTACTTC.